Listed below are T cell receptor beta chains from one sample, sequenced in a study of cytomegalovirus exposure and HLA in healthy donors. The repertoire was sequenced with immunoSEQ multiplex PCR; TCRdb's copy has only in-frame clones and lacks some. The sample holds over 200,000 clones, about nine tenths seen once. The sequencing input was PBMCs. The receptors were gathered from a woman younger than 30 in good health and CMV-seropositive. The CDR3 runs from the conserved cysteine through the conserved F or W. A D gene is named only where the DNA matches it firmly. Rows give clone size only sometimes, using once, few, many, or a class for an expanded clone.

d_call	v_call	clone_size	j_call	cdr3_aa	cdr3_nt
TRBD1	TRBV29-1	NA	TRBJ2-7	CSVGRTGQRIEEQYF	TGCAGCGTTGGCCGGACAGGCCAAAGGATTGAGGAGCAGTACTTC
NA	TRBV27	NA	TRBJ2-7	CASSTRRGGYEQYF	TGTGCCAGCAGTACGCGACGGGGAGGCTACGAGCAGTACTTC
TRBD2	TRBV19	NA	TRBJ2-3	CASSTGLARTDTQYF	TGTGCCAGTAGTACGGGACTAGCGCGCACAGATACGCAGTATTTT
TRBD1	TRBV28	NA	TRBJ2-7	CASSSPRTGKGSYEQYF	TGTGCCAGCAGTTCCCCCCGGACAGGGAAGGGGTCCTACGAGCAGTACTTC
TRBD2	TRBV2	once	TRBJ2-5	CASGLAGWETQYF	TGTGCCAGCGGACTAGCGGGATGGGAGACCCAGTACTTC
NA	TRBV7-8	NA	TRBJ1-2	CASSLGGLQNYGYTF	TGTGCCAGCAGCTTAGGAGGGCTACAGAACTATGGCTACACCTTC
TRBD1	TRBV6-5	NA	TRBJ1-4	CASSSDDRANEKLFF	TGTGCCAGCAGTAGTGACGACAGGGCAAATGAAAAACTGTTTTTT
TRBD1	TRBV12-5	NA	TRBJ1-5	CASGVRGTGHQPQHF	TGTGCTAGTGGCGTTCGAGGGACAGGCCATCAGCCCCAGCATTTT
NA	TRBV5-1	NA	TRBJ2-7	CASSSQAYEQYF	TGCGCCAGCAGCTCGCAGGCGTACGAGCAGTACTTC
NA	TRBV6-1	NA	TRBJ2-1	CASYGTFYNEQFF	TGTGCCAGCTACGGGACTTTCTACAATGAGCAGTTCTTC
TRBD2	TRBV6-1	NA	TRBJ2-2	CASSEASGRAGELFF	TGTGCCAGCAGTGAGGCTAGCGGGAGGGCCGGGGAGCTGTTTTTT
NA	TRBV28	NA	TRBJ2-7	CASSLISYEQYF	TGTGCCAGCAGTTTAATCTCGTACGAGCAGTACTTC
NA	TRBV4-1	NA	TRBJ2-7	CANSQATRRYEQYF	TGCGCCAACAGCCAAGCAACGCGAAGATACGAGCAGTACTTC
TRBD1	TRBV6-1	NA	TRBJ2-7	CASSVRDRGREYEQYF	TGTGCCAGCAGTGTACGGGACAGGGGGCGGGAATACGAGCAGTACTTC
NA	TRBV2	NA	TRBJ2-5	CASSLSGGGGETQYF	TGTGCCAGCAGTTTAAGCGGCGGCGGAGGAGAGACCCAGTACTTC
TRBD2	TRBV7-2	NA	TRBJ2-1	CASSSATSGYYNEQFF	TGTGCCAGCAGCTCTGCGACTAGCGGGTATTACAATGAGCAGTTCTTC
NA	TRBV5-1	NA	TRBJ2-7	CASSYGGARSYEQYF	TGCGCCAGCAGCTATGGGGGGGCGCGCTCCTACGAGCAGTACTTC
TRBD2	TRBV19	NA	TRBJ2-7	CASSKGLAGSEQYF	TGTGCCAGTAGTAAGGGCCTAGCGGGAAGCGAGCAGTACTTC
NA	TRBV28	few	TRBJ2-7	CASSLPGPYEQYF	TGTGCCAGCAGTCTTCCTGGGCCCTACGAGCAGTACTTC
TRBD2	TRBV27	NA	TRBJ2-4	CATAREGLQVGAKNIQYF	TGTGCCACAGCACGGGAGGGACTTCAGGTCGGGGCCAAAAACATTCAGTACTTC
NA	TRBV14	NA	TRBJ2-7	CASRQTSSTHEQYF	TGTGCCAGCAGACAGACCTCTTCGACCCACGAGCAGTACTTC
TRBD1	TRBV5-4	NA	TRBJ2-3	CASSLGPGQVGTDTQYF	TGTGCCAGCAGCTTGGGCCCTGGACAGGTCGGGACAGATACGCAGTATTTT
NA	TRBV9	NA	TRBJ2-7	CASSASPFYEQYF	TGTGCCAGCAGCGCTAGCCCCTTCTACGAGCAGTACTTC
NA	TRBV21-1	once	TRBJ1-5	CASSNEGQPQHF	TGTGCCAGCAGCAACGAGGGTCAGCCCCAGCATTTT
TRBD2	TRBV28	NA	TRBJ2-7	CASSLCIRLAGIPSREQYF	TGTGCCAGCAGTTTATGCATCAGACTAGCGGGAATCCCCTCGCGCGAGCAGTACTTC
TRBD2	TRBV9	NA	TRBJ2-1	CASSVDLAGGPREQFF	TGTGCCAGCAGCGTAGACCTAGCGGGAGGGCCACGTGAGCAGTTCTTC
NA	TRBV5-6	NA	TRBJ1-5	CASSTGISRIQPQHF	TGTGCCAGCAGTACAGGGATTTCTCGGATCCAGCCCCAGCATTTT
NA	TRBV5-1	NA	TRBJ1-4	CASSFLPTTNEKLFF	TGCGCCAGCAGCTTCCTCCCTACAACTAATGAAAAACTGTTTTTT
NA	TRBV27	NA	TRBJ1-2	CASSFRGSYGYTF	TGTGCCAGCAGTTTCCGGGGATCCTATGGCTACACCTTC
NA	TRBV30	NA	TRBJ2-7	CASQSSYQGEQYF	TGTGCCTCCCAATCGTCTTACCAGGGAGAGCAGTACTTC
NA	TRBV12-5	NA	TRBJ2-1	CASGYTAGQFF	TGTGCTAGTGGTTACACAGCTGGGCAGTTCTTC
NA	TRBV27	NA	TRBJ1-1	CASSPRRGHRAFEAFF	TGTGCCAGCAGTCCCCGTAGGGGACATCGGGCGTTTGAAGCTTTCTTT
NA	TRBV30	NA	TRBJ2-3	CASSPGGASTDTQYF	TGTGCCTCCTCACCTGGGGGCGCTTCTACAGATACGCAGTATTTT
TRBD1	TRBV4-1	NA	TRBJ1-3	CASSQYIQGDMPKGRNTIYF	TGCGCCAGCAGCCAATATATACAGGGGGATATGCCCAAAGGCCGAAACACCATATATTTT
TRBD1	TRBV7-8	NA	TRBJ2-1	CASSSGTGVNEQFF	TGTGCCAGCAGCTCCGGGACAGGGGTCAATGAGCAGTTCTTC
NA	TRBV13	NA	TRBJ2-7	CASSLFSSVTAAYEQYF	TGTGCCAGCAGCTTATTTTCCTCGGTGACAGCTGCATACGAGCAGTACTTC
TRBD1	TRBV5-6	few	TRBJ2-1	CASSWTGNEQFF	TGTGCCAGCAGCTGGACAGGGAATGAGCAGTTCTTC
TRBD1	TRBV7-2	NA	TRBJ1-5	CASSPRGNQPQHF	TGTGCCAGCAGCCCCAGGGGGAATCAGCCCCAGCATTTT
TRBD1	TRBV2	NA	TRBJ2-4	CASLVRQGAIAKNIQYF	TGTGCCAGCCTTGTAAGACAGGGGGCCATAGCCAAAAACATTCAGTACTTC
TRBD2	TRBV27	NA	TRBJ2-7	CASSLGGRGYEQYF	TGTGCCAGCAGTTTAGGCGGGAGAGGTTACGAGCAGTACTTC
NA	TRBV5-1	NA	TRBJ1-1	CASSFRVTNTEAFF	TGCGCCAGCAGCTTCAGGGTGACGAACACTGAAGCTTTCTTT
TRBD1	TRBV27	NA	TRBJ1-5	CASRETGYVQPQHF	TGTGCCAGCAGGGAGACAGGGTATGTTCAGCCCCAGCATTTT